This T cell receptor beta chain is drawn from a study of T cell changes during pregnancy in multiple sclerosis. Sequenced by immunoSEQ multiplex PCR; TCRdb stores in-frame clones only, minus some. The table includes roughly 35,000 clones, about nine tenths detected once. Germline CDR1 SGHRS, CDR2 YFSETQ. With 3 bases removed from V and 3 bases from J, the gap between germline ends came to 7 bases. The CDR3 extends over 13 amino acids. This chain uses TRBV5-1 with TRBJ2-1; D gene uncertain. The material sequenced was CD8+ T cells from peripheral blood mononuclear cells, taken before pregnancy. This TCR was recovered from a female donor with multiple sclerosis, enrolled in a pregnancy study. CDR3 in amino acids: CASSSLRYNEQFF. The DNA of the CDR3 is TGCGCCAGCAGCTCCCTCCGCTACAATGAGCAGTTCTTC.